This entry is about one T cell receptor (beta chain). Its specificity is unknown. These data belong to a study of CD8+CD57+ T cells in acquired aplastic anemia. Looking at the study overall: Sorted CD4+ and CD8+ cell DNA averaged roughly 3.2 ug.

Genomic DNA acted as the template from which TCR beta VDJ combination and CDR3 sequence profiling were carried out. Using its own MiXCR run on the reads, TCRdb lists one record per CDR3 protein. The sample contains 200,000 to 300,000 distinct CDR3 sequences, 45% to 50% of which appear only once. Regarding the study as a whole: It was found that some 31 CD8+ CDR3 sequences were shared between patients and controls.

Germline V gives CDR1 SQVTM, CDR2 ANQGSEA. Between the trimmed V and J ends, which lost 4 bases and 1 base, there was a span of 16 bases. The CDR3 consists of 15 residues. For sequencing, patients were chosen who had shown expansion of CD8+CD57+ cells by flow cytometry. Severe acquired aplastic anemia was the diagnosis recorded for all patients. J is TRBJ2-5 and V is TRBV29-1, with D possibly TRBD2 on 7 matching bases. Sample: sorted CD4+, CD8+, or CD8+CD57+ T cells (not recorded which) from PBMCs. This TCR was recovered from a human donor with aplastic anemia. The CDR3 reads CSVGGGRGLQETQYF. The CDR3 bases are TGCAGCGTTGGGGGGGGCAGGGGACTCCAAGAGACCCAGTACTTC.